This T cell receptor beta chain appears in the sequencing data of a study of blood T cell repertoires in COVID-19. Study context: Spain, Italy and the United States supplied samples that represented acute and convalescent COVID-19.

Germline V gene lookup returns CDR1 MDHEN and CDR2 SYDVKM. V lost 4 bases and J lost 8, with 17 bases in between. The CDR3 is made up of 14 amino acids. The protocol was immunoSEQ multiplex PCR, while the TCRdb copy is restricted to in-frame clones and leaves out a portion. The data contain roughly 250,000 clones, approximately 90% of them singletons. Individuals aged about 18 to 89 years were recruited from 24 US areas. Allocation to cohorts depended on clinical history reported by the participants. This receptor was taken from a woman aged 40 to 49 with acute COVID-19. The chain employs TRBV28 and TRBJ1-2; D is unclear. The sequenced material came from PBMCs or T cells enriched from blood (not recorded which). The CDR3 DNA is TGTGCCAGCAGTTACAATGGTATCCCTCGCGGCTACACCTTC. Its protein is CASSYNGIPRGYTF.